This TCR beta chain was recorded in a study of shared clonotypes between healthy human individuals (TCRdb year 2020). Study-wide context: A couple of women and three men aged 18 to 49 years were included in the cohort. Libraries were prepared and TCR repertoires were sequenced by different laboratories using diverse techniques, in order to increase sequencing depth and limit assay-specific biases. Per donor, three plates each were used for CD4 naive and CD4 memory, two for CD8 naive, and one for CD8 memory. To estimate repertoire size and how much clonotype sharing occurs between individuals, the study deeply sequenced the blood TCR repertoires of several healthy adults. Each donor's leukapheresis produced roughly between roughly 0.85 and 10 billion PBMCs. What the work shows at the level of the full study, not this receptor alone: When several donors were compared, the shared fraction of clonotypes was about 5.5% for naive CD4, 3.5% for naive CD8, 2.3% for memory CD4, and 0.35% to 0.5% for memory CD8. Based on pairwise subsampling, the degree of clonotype sharing among donors was expected to be affected by sequencing depth. Even with the large sequencing depth, rarefaction of the sorted-subset datasets indicated that sequencing was incomplete. The genetic and exposure-history diversity represented was limited by the small number of donors. Clonotypes shared by all four sorted-subset donors showed higher generation probabilities than non-shared clonotypes. Sampling was restricted to blood, and TCR repertoires in tissues likely differ from the TCR repertoires found in blood. Naive subsets generally had larger estimated clonotype richness than memory subsets did.

The donors were healthy, HIV-negative adults who had no recently reported acute infections or vaccinations. Every donor was a Caucasian adult residing in Nashville, Tennessee, USA. CD4+ T cells were enriched through magnetic negative selection, after which naive cells were positively selected on CD45RA and the remaining negative fraction served as the memory subset. Blood was collected by leukapheresis, and PBMCs were isolated by Ficoll-Histopaque density gradient centrifugation and then cryopreserved in liquid nitrogen vapor phase. Analytical flow cytometry was used to check the purity and quantity of each magnetically sorted T cell population. Each sorted fraction had its genomic DNA isolated and then quantified by UV absorbance on a Nanodrop 2000c. V sheds 4 bases and J sheds 7 bases, leaving 11 bases between their ends. There are 13 amino acids in the CDR3, from cysteine to phenylalanine inclusive. This entry keeps only the CDR3 DNA: 39 bases, framed from base 1. The germline V gene gives CDR1 as MDHEN and CDR2 as SYDVKM.

This clone was recorded a few times. Its antigen target is currently unknown. No base quality values were provided; no much bigger clone lies one nucleotide off. Using the deep immunoSEQ assay, multiplex PCR amplified TCR CDR3 regions from genomic DNA. Extracted genomic DNA from each cell subset was spread evenly across all wells of several immunoSEQ 96-well plates, with each plate serving as a replicate. Each replicate PCR for sorted subsets received around 200 ng genomic DNA, equal to around 32,000 T cell genomes. Purified libraries were quantified with a Qubit 3.0 fluorometer, sized on a Bioanalyzer 2100, and re-quantified with the KAPA Library Quantification kit. Every immunoSEQ 96-well plate was sequenced on a separate single-read 150-cycle Illumina NextSeq 550 flow cell. As for the original processing: Because the immunoSEQ output held only junctional sequences and lacked quality scores, the filtering could not match the filtering applied to full-length reads. To assign V/J genes and CDR3, sequences were annotated against IMGT germline references using PyIR, a Python wrapper for IgBLAST v1.9. Any read was removed if the V/J assignment was weak (E-value above 1e-6), the CDR3 was missing, or the read contained stop codons, out-of-frame junctions, or ambiguous translated residues. V3J clonotypes were defined by identical inferred V gene, J gene, and CDR3 amino acid sequence. The percentage overlap between two repertoires was calculated by dividing the number of shared unique clonotypes by the size of the smaller repertoire. Repertoire richness was assessed with RTK rarefaction, the Chao1 estimator, and Recon v2.1 estimates of unobserved clonotypes. For all TCRbeta clonotypes obtained by the gDNA method from a few donors, generation probabilities were computed with OLGA. Entries here come from immuneACCESS through TCRdb and include only in-frame sequences with V and J called. Some clones fail to appear in such tables; in the studies checked, an unresolved V gene covers under half of the shortfall, and the cause of the remainder is unknown. V, J and clone size are taken as reported in that table, and D and trimming were inferred from the DNA itself. This sample gives about 680,000 clones in total; about 74% of them show up just once. 1.7% of the sample is held by the ten biggest clonotypes.

The TCR originated in a woman under 40 in good health. The rearranged chain carries TRBV28 and TRBJ1-5, with no D gene named confidently. The source material was memory CD4+ T cells sorted from blood. Reading the label with the study, this specimen's cell subset or site is: CD45RA-negative fraction. The CDR3 has the sequence CASSSQVYQPQHF. The nucleotide sequence reads TGTGCCAGCAGTTCCCAGGTTTACCAGCCCCAGCATTTT.